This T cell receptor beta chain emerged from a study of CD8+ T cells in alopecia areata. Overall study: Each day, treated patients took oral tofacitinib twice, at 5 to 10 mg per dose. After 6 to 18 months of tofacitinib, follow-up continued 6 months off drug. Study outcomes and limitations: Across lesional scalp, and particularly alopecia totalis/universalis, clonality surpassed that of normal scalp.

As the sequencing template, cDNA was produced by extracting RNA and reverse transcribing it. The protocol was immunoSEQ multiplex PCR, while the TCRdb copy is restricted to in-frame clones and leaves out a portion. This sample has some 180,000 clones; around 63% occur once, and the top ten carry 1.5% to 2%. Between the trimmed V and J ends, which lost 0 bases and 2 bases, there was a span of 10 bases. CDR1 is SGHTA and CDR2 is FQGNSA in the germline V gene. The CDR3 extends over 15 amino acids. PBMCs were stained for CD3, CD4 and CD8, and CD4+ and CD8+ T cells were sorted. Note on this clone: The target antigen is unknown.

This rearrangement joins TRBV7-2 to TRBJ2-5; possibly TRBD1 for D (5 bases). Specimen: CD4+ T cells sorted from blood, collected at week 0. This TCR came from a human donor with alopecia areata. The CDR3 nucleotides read TGTGCCAGCAGCTTAGCAGGGGCAAAACAAGAGACCCAGTACTTC. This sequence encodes CASSLAGAKQETQYF.